This entry lists 5 T cell receptor beta chains sequenced from one sample in a study of blood T cells in healthy people across ages. Next came a second PCR, run for roughly 7 to 12 cycles, which used a sample-barcoded 5' primer along with a J-beta primer mix. TCRdb reprocessed the 5' RACE reads with MiXCR, giving one entry per CDR3 protein. The sample includes some 370,000 distinct CDR3 sequences, 45% to 65% of them seen just once. Source material: blood. The origin of the receptors is a man aged 55 to 70 in good health.

The V gene is TRBV11-2, the J gene TRBJ1-5, with 7 bases identical to TRBD1. This CDR3 comprises 14 residues. Germline loops: CDR1 SGHAT, CDR2 FQNNGV. J lost 4 bases, V lost 5 bases, and 5 bases had no gene match. CDR3 loop: CASSGPGGNQPQHF. The CDR3 DNA follows: TGTGCCAGCAGCGGGCCAGGGGGGAATCAGCCCCAGCATTTT.

V and J are TRBV5-1 and TRBJ2-7; perhaps D is TRBD1 or TRBD2 (5 bases each). The ends were cut back, 4 bases at V and 0 bases at J, with 14 bases in the middle. The CDR3 covers 15 residues. The germline V gene has CDR1 SGHRS and CDR2 YFSETQ. CDR3 in DNA: TGCGCCAGCAGCCGGGACGACGGGCCCTCCTACGAGCAGTACTTC. This codes for CASSRDDGPSYEQYF.

The table lists this clonotype with a few counts. This chain connects TRBV7-8 to TRBJ2-4, with TRBD1 as a possible D gene (6 bases). CDR3 length: 16 amino acids. Trimming left V 4 bases short and J 0 bases short, with 13 bases between. Germline CDR1 SGHVS, CDR2 FQNEAQ. The CDR3 is CASSSGANLAKNIQYF. CDR3 coding DNA: TGTGCCAGCAGCTCAGGGGCAAACCTAGCCAAAAACATTCAGTACTTC.

The chain employs TRBV6-2 or TRBV6-3 and TRBJ1-1; D call uncertain. The CDR3 extends over 20 amino acids. From germline, CDR1 is MNHEY and CDR2 SVGEGT. Trimming took 6 bases from V and 4 from J, leaving 33 bases between them. The CDR3, as DNA: TGTGCCAGCAGGCTCCCCTCTGCCACCCCAAATTGGCCGTTGAGCACTGAAGCTTTCTTT. Translation gives CASRLPSATPNWPLSTEAFF.

The chain has TRBV11-2 and TRBJ2-7; 10 nucleotides align to TRBD2. The CDR3 runs 13 residues. Germline CDR1 is SGHAT and CDR2 is FQNNGV. The ends lost 5 bases at V and 7 bases at J; junction bases unmatched: 5. The CDR3, as DNA: TGTGCCAGCAGCCTAGCGGGAGTTGGTGAGCAGTACTTC. Its translation: CASSLAGVGEQYF.